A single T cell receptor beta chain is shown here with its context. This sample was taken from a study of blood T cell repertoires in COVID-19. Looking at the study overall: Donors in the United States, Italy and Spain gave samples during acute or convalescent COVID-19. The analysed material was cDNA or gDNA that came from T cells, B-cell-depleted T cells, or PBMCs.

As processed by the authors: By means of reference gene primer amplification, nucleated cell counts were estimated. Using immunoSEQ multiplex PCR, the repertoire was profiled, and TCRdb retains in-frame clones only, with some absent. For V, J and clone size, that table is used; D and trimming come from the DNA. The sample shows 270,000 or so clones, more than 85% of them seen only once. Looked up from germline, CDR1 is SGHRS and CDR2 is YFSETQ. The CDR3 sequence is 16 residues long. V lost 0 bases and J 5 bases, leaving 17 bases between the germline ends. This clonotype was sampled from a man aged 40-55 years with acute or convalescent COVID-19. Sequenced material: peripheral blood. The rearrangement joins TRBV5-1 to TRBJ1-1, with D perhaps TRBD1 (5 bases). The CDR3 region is CASSLDPGRRGTEAFF. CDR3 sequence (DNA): TGCGCCAGCAGCTTGGACCCGGGACGGAGGGGAACTGAAGCTTTCTTT.